A selection of T cell receptor beta chains follows, all from one sample in a study of shared clonotypes between healthy human individuals. Sequenced by immunoSEQ multiplex PCR; TCRdb stores in-frame clones only, minus some. The data contain some 2,000,000 clones, approximately 95% of them singletons. Sequencing was carried out using naive CD8+ T cells sorted from blood. The receptor set was obtained from a man between 18 and 35 years old in good health. Each CDR3 is given with its conserved first and last residue. The order of the fields is V gene, J gene, CDR3 protein.

v_call: TRBV9
j_call: TRBJ1-1
cdr3_aa: CASSVISGTNTEAFF

v_call: TRBV6-7
j_call: TRBJ2-2
cdr3_aa: CASSPRDSDCSGVIIIDTGELFF

v_call: TRBV30
j_call: TRBJ1-2
cdr3_aa: CAWSPTGTGDGYTF

v_call: TRBV5-4
j_call: TRBJ1-2
cdr3_aa: CASSLAQGDYGYTF

v_call: TRBV13
j_call: TRBJ2-3
cdr3_aa: CASSLKLADTQYF

v_call: TRBV5-4
j_call: TRBJ2-7
cdr3_aa: CASSLRQSTLEQYF

v_call: TRBV18
j_call: TRBJ2-3
cdr3_aa: CASSPSSDTQYF

v_call: TRBV6-1
j_call: TRBJ2-7
cdr3_aa: CASRRDSSYEQYF

v_call: TRBV5-6
j_call: TRBJ2-7
cdr3_aa: CASSSGIYEQYF

v_call: TRBV7-6
j_call: TRBJ2-7
cdr3_aa: CASSLEVGYEQYF

v_call: TRBV7-3
j_call: TRBJ1-4
cdr3_aa: CASSLRFGHFF

v_call: TRBV5-4
j_call: TRBJ1-6
cdr3_aa: CASSLVLGNSPLHF

v_call: TRBV9
j_call: TRBJ2-7
cdr3_aa: CASSVGLAGFYEQYF

v_call: TRBV7-9
j_call: TRBJ2-1
cdr3_aa: CASSSTSGTYNEQFF

v_call: TRBV6-5
j_call: TRBJ2-1
cdr3_aa: CASSYSGTYEQFF

v_call: TRBV27
j_call: TRBJ2-3
cdr3_aa: CASRREREGADTQYF

v_call: TRBV10-3
j_call: TRBJ2-1
cdr3_aa: CAIPRNGGPYNEQFF

v_call: TRBV10-2
j_call: TRBJ2-5
cdr3_aa: CASSDQGMVETQYF

v_call: TRBV7-9
j_call: TRBJ2-5
cdr3_aa: CASSLAGVGLGETQYF

v_call: TRBV29-1
j_call: TRBJ1-1
cdr3_aa: CSVVVNTEAFF

v_call: TRBV7-9
j_call: TRBJ2-7
cdr3_aa: CASSLEDRYEQYF

v_call: TRBV5-6
j_call: TRBJ2-7
cdr3_aa: CASSPTNGYEQYF

v_call: TRBV28
j_call: TRBJ1-4
cdr3_aa: CASSYRIWEKLFF

v_call: TRBV5-1
j_call: TRBJ2-5
cdr3_aa: CASSSRSTGLAGTQETQYF

v_call: TRBV4-1
j_call: TRBJ2-7
cdr3_aa: CASSQGVQAAYEQYF

v_call: TRBV27
j_call: TRBJ2-5
cdr3_aa: CASSWSGTSGMSETQYF

v_call: TRBV30
j_call: TRBJ2-1
cdr3_aa: CASEGAEVNEQFF

v_call: TRBV9
j_call: TRBJ1-2
cdr3_aa: CASSADSQGNNYGYTF

v_call: TRBV7-9
j_call: TRBJ2-7
cdr3_aa: CASSSPTNYEQYF

v_call: TRBV14
j_call: TRBJ2-3
cdr3_aa: CASSLWDRGTDTQYF

v_call: TRBV5-1
j_call: TRBJ2-1
cdr3_aa: CASSLSGSPYNEQFF

v_call: TRBV25-1
j_call: TRBJ1-2
cdr3_aa: CASSETRSNYGYTF

v_call: TRBV10-2
j_call: TRBJ2-5
cdr3_aa: CASSDTRAGTQYF

v_call: TRBV2
j_call: TRBJ2-1
cdr3_aa: CASSEQAGTVTYNEQFF

v_call: TRBV9
j_call: TRBJ2-1
cdr3_aa: CASSPPLARGEQFF

v_call: TRBV4-3
j_call: TRBJ2-5
cdr3_aa: CASNSQVQRETAGGETQYF

v_call: TRBV9
j_call: TRBJ2-2
cdr3_aa: CASSVARSTGELFF

v_call: TRBV7-9
j_call: TRBJ1-4
cdr3_aa: CASSWRGGQNEKLFF

v_call: TRBV5-1
j_call: TRBJ1-3
cdr3_aa: CASSLGGKISGNTIYF

v_call: TRBV19
j_call: TRBJ1-5
cdr3_aa: CAIWPGSPKIYSNQPQHF

v_call: TRBV7-7
j_call: TRBJ2-1
cdr3_aa: CASSLTASSYNEQFF

v_call: TRBV29-1
j_call: TRBJ2-1
cdr3_aa: CSLETGGYNEQFF

v_call: TRBV5-6
j_call: TRBJ1-1
cdr3_aa: CASSPGGTEAFF

v_call: TRBV5-1
j_call: TRBJ1-5
cdr3_aa: CASSLVPGQGPNQPQHF

v_call: TRBV28
j_call: TRBJ2-3
cdr3_aa: CASSFYRGQGLDTQYF

v_call: TRBV6-6
j_call: TRBJ2-5
cdr3_aa: CASSFETQYF

v_call: TRBV4-3
j_call: TRBJ2-1
cdr3_aa: CASSQWTSGKDNEQFF

v_call: TRBV6-5
j_call: TRBJ2-7
cdr3_aa: CASSYSGLKEQYF

v_call: TRBV29-1
j_call: TRBJ2-7
cdr3_aa: CSAWTASYEQYF

v_call: TRBV5-4
j_call: TRBJ2-7
cdr3_aa: CASSWGTGGNEQYF

v_call: TRBV5-1
j_call: TRBJ2-1
cdr3_aa: CASSFSVDEQFF

v_call: TRBV30
j_call: TRBJ1-1
cdr3_aa: CAWSRGGEAFF

v_call: TRBV6-6
j_call: TRBJ2-7
cdr3_aa: CASSYRTSDSYEQYF